This T cell receptor (beta chain) is from a study of blood T cell repertoires in COVID-19. Whole-study context: Acute-phase and convalescent COVID-19 samples originated in the United States, Italy and Spain. In each case, the material was cDNA or gDNA derived from T cells, B-cell-depleted T cells, or PBMCs.

The CDR3 contains 15 residues. Germline trimming cut 0 bases from V and 3 bases from J; bases unmatched to any gene: 4. CDR1 and CDR2 (germline): LGHNA, YNFKEQ. Study processing details: Estimation of nucleated cell counts was performed using reference gene primer amplification. The assay was immunoSEQ multiplex PCR, and TCRdb's table has in-frame clones only and misses some. V and J calls plus clone size are reproduced from that table; the DNA served to infer D and trimming. Found here are approximately 54,000 clones, 90% of them singletons; the top ten hold under 9%. This TCR derives from a woman between 35 and 50 years old with active COVID-19. Sequences were obtained from peripheral blood. This chain links TRBV4-2 with TRBJ1-1, with 7 positions matching TRBD1. Here the CDR3 DNA reads TGTGCCAGCAGCCAAGAAGACAGGGTGGACACTGAAGCTTTCTTT. Its translation is CASSQEDRVDTEAFF.